The 23 T cell receptor beta chains listed next were all sequenced from one sample in a study of identifying expanded T cells in peripheral blood. Assay used: immunoSEQ multiplex PCR; TCRdb lists only in-frame clones, some missing. The sample has some 120,000 clones, approximately 84% seen once. Sequences were obtained from blood. Source of these receptors: a person between 18 and 69 years old in good health.

V usage is TRBV30 and J usage is TRBJ1-1, with D possibly matching TRBD1 (6 bases). V was cut by 4 bases and J by 1 base, with 19 bases left in between. CDR1 is GTSNPN and CDR2 is SVGIG in the germline V gene (reference sequence). This CDR3 is 16 amino acids long. CDR3 region: CAWKPLSTGRNTEAFF. The CDR3 nucleotides are TGTGCCTGGAAACCTCTTAGTACAGGGAGGAACACTGAAGCTTTCTTT.

This chain connects TRBV7-9 to TRBJ2-3; 15 nucleotides agree with TRBD2. Germline V CDR1 and CDR2: SEHNR, FQNEAQ (reference sequence). The CDR3 extends over 18 amino acids. The V segment lost 4 bases and the J segment 0 bases; nucleotides outside the gene matches: 5. CDR3 nucleotide sequence: TGTGCCAGCAGCTATGGACTAGCGGGGGGGCGCAGCACAGATACGCAGTATTTT. Its protein product is CASSYGLAGGRSTDTQYF.

In its sample, this clone was seen a few times. The rearrangement links TRBV6-1 to TRBJ1-1, with D perhaps matching TRBD1 (6 bases). Germline values: CDR1 MNHNS, CDR2 SASEGT. There are 13 residues in the CDR3. The V gene lost 2 bases and the J gene lost 7 bases, with 11 bases spanning the gap. The CDR3 region is CASSETGNGEAFF. The CDR3 nucleotides read TGTGCCAGCAGTGAAACAGGGAACGGTGAAGCTTTCTTT.

This clone showed up just once. The J gene is TRBJ1-2, the V gene TRBV7-2; TRBD1 matches 8 bases. J lost 0 bases, V lost 3 bases, and 3 bases had no gene match. Germline V gene data show CDR1 as SGHTA and CDR2 as FQGNSA. CDR3 size: 15 residues. CDR3 bases: TGTGCCAGCAGCTTGGGACAGGTAGCTAACTATGGCTACACCTTC. Translation: CASSLGQVANYGYTF.

J is TRBJ1-5 and V is TRBV6-5; D ambiguous. The CDR3 extends over 14 amino acids. Trimming removed 2 bases at V and 3 bases at J, with 8 bases between. The V gene's germline CDR1 is MNHEY and CDR2 SVGAGI. CDR3 in DNA: TGTGCCAGCAGTTACGTAGGGTCCAATCAGCCCCAGCATTTT. As protein: CASSYVGSNQPQHF.

V gene TRBV29-1 combines with J gene TRBJ2-7, with 7 bases identical to TRBD1. V lost 3 bases to trimming and J lost 3 bases; unmatched junction nucleotides: 11. Per the germline V gene, CDR1 is SQVTM and CDR2 is ANQGSEA. The CDR3 runs to 15 residues. The CDR3 DNA reads TGCAGCGTTGAGCCGGAAGGGGGCTCCGACTACGAGCAGTACTTC. The encoded protein is CSVEPEGGSDYEQYF.

V gene TRBV30 combines with J gene TRBJ1-5; D remains unclear. The CDR3 extends over 15 amino acids. The V and J ends lost 3 bases and 4 bases respectively, with 16 bases between them. Germline values: CDR1 GTSNPN, CDR2 SVGIG (reference sequence). This CDR3 is CAWRARLEPNQPQHF. The CDR3 DNA is TGTGCCTGGAGGGCCCGGCTAGAGCCTAATCAGCCCCAGCATTTT.

The chain has TRBV27 and TRBJ2-5; 9 bases are shared with TRBD1. CDR1 is MNHEY and CDR2 is SMNVEV in the germline V gene (reference sequence). The ends lost 4 bases at V and 6 bases at J; junction bases unmatched: 9. CDR3 length: 15 amino acids. The CDR3 region has the DNA TGTGCCAGCAGTTCCTCCGGGACAGGGTTAAAGACCCAGTACTTC. This codes for CASSSSGTGLKTQYF.

The CDR3 protein is CASSLAGQGDEQYF. For the CDR3, the DNA is TGCGCCAGCAGCTTGGCGGGACAAGGGGACGAGCAGTACTTC. This chain connects TRBV5-1 to TRBJ2-7, with D possibly TRBD1 on 6 matching bases. Germline V gene sequence: CDR1 SGHRS, CDR2 YFSETQ. This CDR3 has 14 amino acids. V was shortened by 0 bases and J by 5 bases, with 12 bases between the two germline ends.

The rearrangement links TRBV5-8 to TRBJ1-5; possibly TRBD1 for D (6 bases). From germline, CDR1 is SGHTS and CDR2 YDEGEE. The CDR3 is 13 residues long. V was cut by 4 bases and J by 12 bases, with 17 bases left in between. CDR3 coding DNA: TGTGCCAGCAGCCTCCCGGGTACAGGGCGCCAGCATTTT. Its translation: CASSLPGTGRQHF.

This clone was observed a few times. The chain employs TRBV5-5 and TRBJ1-3, with 9 bases identical to TRBD1. Germline-derived CDR1 and CDR2 are SGHKS and YYEKEE (reference sequence). V lost 2 bases to trimming and J lost 7 bases; unmatched junction nucleotides: 4. The CDR3 has 14 amino acids. For the CDR3, the DNA is TGTGCCAGCAGCTTACAGGGGGCGACTAACACCATATATTTT. Amino acid sequence: CASSLQGATNTIYF.

This clone appeared a few times. The J gene is TRBJ1-5, the V gene TRBV6-1; D perhaps matches TRBD1 (5 bases). There are 15 residues in the CDR3. Trimming shortened V by 10 bases and J by 2 bases, and 18 bases separated the two germline ends. Germline CDR1 and CDR2: MNHNS and SASEGT. The CDR3 region has the DNA TGTGCCACCCGGATGAGGGGAAATGGCAATCAGCCCCAGCATTTT. It translates to CATRMRGNGNQPQHF.

The chain employs TRBV6-1 and TRBJ1-1; D is possibly TRBD1 (5 bases). The V and J ends lost 6 bases and 5 bases respectively, with 10 bases between them. Germline CDR1 and CDR2: MNHNS and SASEGT. The CDR3 runs to 12 residues. The CDR3 nucleotides read TGTGCCAGCAGGGCGGGGGGAACTGAAGCTTTCTTT. Amino acid sequence: CASRAGGTEAFF.

The chain has TRBV27 and TRBJ2-1, with TRBD1 matching over 7 bases. The CDR3 spans 15 residues. Germline CDR1 reads MNHEY; CDR2 reads SMNVEV (reference sequence). Trimming removed 5 bases from V and 8 bases from J; junction bases left unmatched: 12. The CDR3 protein is CASSARGPQGYEQFF. DNA of the CDR3: TGTGCCAGCAGTGCAAGGGGGCCGCAGGGCTATGAGCAGTTCTTC.

The CDR3 nucleotides are TGTGCCAGCAGCGTTGGGTTCCGGGGGTCTAGCACAGATACGCAGTATTTT. Its protein product is CASSVGFRGSSTDTQYF. The chain is built from TRBV7-2 and TRBJ2-3, with D maybe TRBD2 (6 bases). V was pared by 5 bases and J by 0 bases, with 18 bases between. The CDR3 runs 17 residues. The V gene's germline CDR1 is SGHTA and CDR2 FQGNSA.

The chain combines TRBV7-3 with TRBJ2-1; 11 positions match TRBD2. V shed 2 bases and J 4 bases; nucleotides not matched to a gene: 7. Germline loops: CDR1 SGHTA, CDR2 FQGTGA. The CDR3 covers 17 residues. The CDR3 loop is CASSLRSTSGGYNEQFF. The CDR3 DNA is TGTGCCAGCAGCTTACGGAGTACTAGCGGGGGTTACAATGAGCAGTTCTTC.

V usage is TRBV4-3 and J usage is TRBJ1-3; D remains unclear. CDR3 length: 12 residues. Trimming stripped 1 base from V and 9 bases from J, with 7 bases between. In germline, CDR1 is LGHNA, CDR2 YSLEER. Here the CDR3 reads CASSQGEGTIYF. The DNA for the CDR3 is TGCGCCAGCAGCCAAGGGGAAGGCACCATATATTTT.

The genes are TRBV30 and TRBJ1-4; D is unclear. V lost 2 bases and J lost 4, with 2 bases in between. This CDR3 spans 11 amino acids. The germline V gene has CDR1 GTSNPN and CDR2 SVGIG (reference sequence). As DNA, the CDR3 is TGTGCCTGGAGTTTTAATGAAAAACTGTTTTTT. It translates to CAWSFNEKLFF.

J is TRBJ1-2 and V is TRBV10-3; D remains unclear. This CDR3 comprises 14 residues. V lost 3 bases and J 3 bases, leaving 11 bases between the germline ends. Germline lookup yields CDR1 ENHRY and CDR2 SYGVKD. The CDR3 is CAISERKLDYGYTF. Here the CDR3 DNA reads TGTGCCATCAGTGAAAGGAAACTCGACTATGGCTACACCTTC.

The genes are TRBV11-2 and TRBJ1-1; D is ambiguous. Deletions cut 4 bases from V and 0 bases from J, with 9 bases between. Germline V gives CDR1 SGHAT, CDR2 FQNNGV. This CDR3 comprises 14 residues. The CDR3 nucleotides read TGTGCCAGCAGCTCCACCGGGATGAACACTGAAGCTTTCTTT. Translated: CASSSTGMNTEAFF.

The chain combines TRBV14 with TRBJ1-2, with a weak D call TRBD1 (5 bases). CDR3 length: 15 residues. The V end was cut by 0 bases, the J end by 4 bases, with 12 bases between. CDR1 and CDR2 from the germline V gene are SGHDN and FVKESK. In nucleotides, the CDR3 is TGTGCCAGCAGCCAAGAGGGGGTTTTCAGCTATGGCTACACCTTC. Translation: CASSQEGVFSYGYTF.

J is TRBJ1-5 and V is TRBV29-1; D remains ambiguous. Germline assignment: CDR1 SQVTM and CDR2 ANQGSEA. Between the trimmed V and J ends, which lost 4 bases and 2 bases, there was a span of 12 bases. This CDR3 comprises 14 residues. For the CDR3, the DNA is TGCAGCGTTGTGGGCGGTGGAGGCAATCAGCCCCAGCATTTT. Protein sequence: CSVVGGGGNQPQHF.

The chain recombines TRBV27 with TRBJ2-5, with D possibly TRBD2 on 5 matching bases. The V and J ends lost 10 bases and 5 bases respectively, with 14 bases between them. CDR1 is MNHEY, CDR2 SMNVEV, per germline (reference sequence). The CDR3 is 12 residues long. As DNA, the CDR3 is TGTGCCACCAGGCACCGAGGGGAGACCCAGTACTTC. This gives the protein CATRHRGETQYF.